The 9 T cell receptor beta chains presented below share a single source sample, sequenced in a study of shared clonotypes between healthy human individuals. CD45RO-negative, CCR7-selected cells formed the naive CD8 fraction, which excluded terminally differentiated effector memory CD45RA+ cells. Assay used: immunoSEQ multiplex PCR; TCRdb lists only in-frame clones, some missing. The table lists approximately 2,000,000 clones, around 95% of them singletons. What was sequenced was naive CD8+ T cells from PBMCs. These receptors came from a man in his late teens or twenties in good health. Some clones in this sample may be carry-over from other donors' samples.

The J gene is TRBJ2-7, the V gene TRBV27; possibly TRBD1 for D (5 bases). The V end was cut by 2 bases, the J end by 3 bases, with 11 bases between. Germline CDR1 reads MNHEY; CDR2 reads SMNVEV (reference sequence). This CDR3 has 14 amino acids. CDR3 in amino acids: CASSLESTGYEQYF. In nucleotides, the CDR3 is TGTGCCAGCAGTTTAGAAAGCACAGGCTACGAGCAGTACTTC.

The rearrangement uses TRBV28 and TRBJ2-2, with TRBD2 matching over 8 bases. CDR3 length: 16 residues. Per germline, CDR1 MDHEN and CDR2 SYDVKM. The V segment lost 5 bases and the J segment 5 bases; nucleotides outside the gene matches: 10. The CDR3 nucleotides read TGTGCCAGCAGTCCCCTGGCGGGAGGAGGAACCGGGGAGCTGTTTTTT. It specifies CASSPLAGGGTGELFF.

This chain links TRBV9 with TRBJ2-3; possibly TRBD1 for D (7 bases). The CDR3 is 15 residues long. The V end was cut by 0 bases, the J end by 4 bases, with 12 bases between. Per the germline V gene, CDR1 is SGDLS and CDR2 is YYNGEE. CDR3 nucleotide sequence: TGTGCCAGCAGCGTAGGGCAGGGGGGTTCAGATACGCAGTATTTT. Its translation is CASSVGQGGSDTQYF.

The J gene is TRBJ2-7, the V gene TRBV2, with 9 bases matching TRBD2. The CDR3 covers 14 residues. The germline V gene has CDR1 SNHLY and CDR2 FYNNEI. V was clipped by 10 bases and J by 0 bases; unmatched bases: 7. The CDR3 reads CATRSSGISYEQYF. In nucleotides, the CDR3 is TGTGCCACCCGGTCTAGCGGGATCTCCTACGAGCAGTACTTC.

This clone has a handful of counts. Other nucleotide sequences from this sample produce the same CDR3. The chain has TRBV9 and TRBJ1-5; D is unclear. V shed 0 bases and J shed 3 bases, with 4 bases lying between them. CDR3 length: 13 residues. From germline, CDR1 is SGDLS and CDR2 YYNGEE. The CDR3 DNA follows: TGTGCCAGCAGCGTAGGGAACAATCAGCCCCAGCATTTT. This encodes CASSVGNNQPQHF. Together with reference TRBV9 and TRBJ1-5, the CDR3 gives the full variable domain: DSGVTQTPKHLITATGQRVTLRCSPRSGDLSVYWYQQSLDQGLQFLIQYYNGEERAKGNILERFSAQQFPDLHSELNLSSLELGDSALYFCASSVGNNQPQHFGDGTRLSIL.

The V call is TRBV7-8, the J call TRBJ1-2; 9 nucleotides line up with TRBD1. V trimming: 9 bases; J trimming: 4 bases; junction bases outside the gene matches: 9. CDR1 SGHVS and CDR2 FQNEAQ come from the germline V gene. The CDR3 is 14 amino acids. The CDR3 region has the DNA TGTGCCAGTCGAGACAGGGGGACAGGCTATGGCTACACCTTC. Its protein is CASRDRGTGYGYTF.

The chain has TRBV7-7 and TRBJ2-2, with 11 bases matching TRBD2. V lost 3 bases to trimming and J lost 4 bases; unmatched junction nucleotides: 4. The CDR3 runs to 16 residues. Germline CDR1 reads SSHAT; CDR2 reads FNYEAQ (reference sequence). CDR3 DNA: TGTGCCAGCAGCTTGCTAGCGGGAGGATTCACCGGGGAGCTGTTTTTT. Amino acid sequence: CASSLLAGGFTGELFF.

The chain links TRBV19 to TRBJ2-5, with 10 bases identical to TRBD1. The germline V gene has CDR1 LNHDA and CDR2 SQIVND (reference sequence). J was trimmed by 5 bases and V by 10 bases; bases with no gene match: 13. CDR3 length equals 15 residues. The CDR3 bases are TGTGCCAAAAATTACCCGGGACAGGGGTGGGAGACCCAGTACTTC. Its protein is CAKNYPGQGWETQYF.

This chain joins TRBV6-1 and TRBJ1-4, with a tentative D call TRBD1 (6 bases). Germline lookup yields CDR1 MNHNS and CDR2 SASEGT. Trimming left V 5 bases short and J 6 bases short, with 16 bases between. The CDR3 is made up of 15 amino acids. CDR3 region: CASSTKGGLDEKLFF. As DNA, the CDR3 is TGTGCCAGCAGTACTAAGGGGGGGTTGGATGAAAAACTGTTTTTT.